This T cell receptor beta chain originates from a study of monozygotic twins with inflammatory bowel disease. Study conclusions and caveats: No distinction between different T cell subtypes was possible.

Donors each gave approximately 2.6 ml of blood. About this clonotype itself: The antigen remains undetermined.

The CDR3 is made up of 17 amino acids. The germline gives CDR1 ENHRY, CDR2 SYGVKD. Via template switching, UMIs carrying a 6-nucleotide sample barcode were introduced. TCRdb re-called the 5' RACE reads; one entry per CDR3 protein, DNA not given. The sample shows about 110,000 distinct CDR3 sequences, and over 10% sits with its ten largest clones. The origin of this receptor is a human donor with ulcerative colitis or Crohn's disease, or a healthy co-twin of an affected twin (not recorded which). J is TRBJ2-5 and V is TRBV10-3; checking the TCRdb D call of TRBD2 is not possible without DNA. What was sequenced was blood. The CDR3 region is CAISERLSGSFQETQYF.